This entry describes one T cell receptor (beta chain). The data stem from a study of T cells in Graves' hyperthyroidism and ophthalmopathy. The source material, RNA transcripts, was used to amplify TCR beta CDR3 regions. TCR CDR3 regions were first amplified by RT-PCR with HTBI primers. TCRdb ran MiXCR on the multiplex PCR reads and lists one entry per CDR3 protein. The repertoire holds about 400,000 distinct CDR3 sequences, 15% seen once, with 30% to 35% in the top ten. CDR3 length equals 14 residues. Trimming pared 3 bases from V and 1 base from J, leaving 11 bases between. The germline gives CDR1 DFQATT, CDR2 SNEGSKA (reference sequence).

This sequence was found in a woman in her twenties or thirties with Graves' hyperthyroidism. The rearrangement links TRBV20-1 to TRBJ2-3; the D is unclear. The specimen was blood. Here the CDR3 reads CSASKGSGTDTQYF. Here the CDR3 DNA reads TGCAGTGCTAGTAAGGGAAGTGGCACAGATACGCAGTATTTT.